This entry is about one T cell receptor beta chain. The same CDR3 also results from other DNA sequences found in this sample. This sample stems from a study of blood T cell repertoires in COVID-19. Per the germline V gene, CDR1 is SGHTA and CDR2 is FQGTGA. V shed 5 bases, J shed 4 bases, and the junction held 3 bases outside the gene matches. The CDR3 sequence is 13 residues long. Seattle researchers signed up patients amid active infection and tracked them longitudinally. Method: immunoSEQ multiplex PCR; TCRdb's copy keeps in-frame clones and lacks some. The table records roughly 200,000 clones, approximately 86% of them present only once.

Sequencing was done on a sample of peripheral blood. This rearrangement joins TRBV7-3 to TRBJ2-7; 9 bases map to TRBD1. This clonotype was obtained from a woman aged 45-60 years with COVID-19, enrolled during active disease. The CDR3 DNA follows: TGTGCCAGCAGCCCGGACAGGGGATACGAGCAGTACTTC. Translated: CASSPDRGYEQYF.